This T cell receptor (beta chain) was documented in a study of cytomegalovirus exposure and HLA in healthy donors. On this clone: Its antigen is undetermined.

The CDR3 is made up of 15 amino acids. Germline assignment: CDR1 MGHDK and CDR2 SYGVNS. Trimming pared 6 bases from V and 1 base from J, leaving 16 bases between. Findings of the study overall: The tendency of first-cohort TCR clusters to co-occur in the roughly 110 validation repertoires was the finding of a later analysis.

Sequencing used immunoSEQ multiplex PCR; TCRdb keeps in-frame clones, though not all of them. The data hold some 110,000 clones, with 88% observed a single time. This TCR derives from a woman under 30 in good health and CMV-seropositive. The V and J genes are TRBV25-1 and TRBJ2-7; no reliable D call. The specimen sequenced was PBMCs. This CDR3 reads CASSYFSHGSYEQYF. CDR3 coding DNA: TGTGCCAGCAGCTACTTTTCCCACGGGTCCTACGAGCAGTACTTC.